This T cell receptor (beta chain) was sequenced in a study of cytomegalovirus exposure and HLA in healthy donors. The study ran its PCR with 60 Vbeta and 13 Jbeta primers. Using immunoSEQ multiplex PCR, the repertoire was profiled, and TCRdb retains in-frame clones only, with some absent. Counted here are 110,000 to 150,000 clones, about 80% occurring once; the ten biggest clones make up 1.5% to 2%. The CDR3 extends over 16 amino acids. The V and J ends lost 1 base and 1 base respectively, with 12 bases between them. CDR1 is SEHNR and CDR2 is FQNEAQ in the germline V gene (reference sequence). Concerning this clone itself: Its antigen is as yet unknown.

Study conclusions and caveats: A cluster of highly shared sequence variants was likely a sequencing artifact. Most sequenced TCRs were rare (though some public TCRs occurred in many donors). A later analysis appeared to link common viral pathogens to several of the most significant clusters.

This TCR was sampled from a woman in her 30s in good health and CMV-seronegative. The V and J genes are TRBV7-9 and TRBJ2-3, with D unclear. Sequencing input: PBMCs. The chain's CDR3 is CASSLGETSRTDTQYF. The CDR3 DNA follows: TGTGCCAGCAGCTTAGGCGAAACGTCCCGCACAGATACGCAGTATTTT.